A selection of T cell receptor beta chains follows, all from one sample in a study of cytomegalovirus exposure and HLA in healthy donors. Repertoires were generated with immunoSEQ multiplex PCR, while TCRdb's copy carries only in-frame clones and drops some. The sample has under 200,000 clones; approximately 78% are singletons. Sequencing was done on a sample of PBMCs. The receptors were gathered from a woman in her 30s in good health and CMV-seropositive. Each CDR3 is given with its conserved first and last residue. D genes are given only for firm matches. Part of the rows lack a size; the others show once, few, many or a class for expanded clones.

>TRBV5-1|TRBJ1-4|few|TRBD1
CASSLGDREEKLFF
TGCGCCAGCAGCTTGGGGGACAGGGAAGAAAAACTGTTTTTT
>TRBV5-1|TRBJ1-2|NA|NA
CASSLWTDYNYGYTF
TGCGCCAGCAGCCTCTGGACAGATTATAACTATGGCTACACCTTC
>TRBV7-9|TRBJ2-5|NA|NA
CASSNGLRWETQYF
TGTGCCAGCAGCAACGGACTTAGATGGGAGACCCAGTACTTC
>TRBV5-1|TRBJ2-2|few|TRBD2
CASSQRGGITGELFF
TGCGCCAGCAGCCAGCGGGGGGGCATCACCGGGGAGCTGTTTTTT
>TRBV4-1|TRBJ2-3|NA|NA
CASSQGLFRSVTDTQYF
TGCGCCAGCAGCCAAGGATTATTTAGATCCGTCACAGATACGCAGTATTTT
>TRBV6-5|TRBJ2-3|NA|TRBD2
CASSYSLAGATDTQYF
TGTGCCAGCAGTTACTCGCTAGCGGGGGCCACAGATACGCAGTATTTT
>TRBV7-2|TRBJ2-1|NA|NA
CASSFGGASYNEQFF
TGTGCCAGCAGCTTTGGGGGGGCGTCCTACAATGAGCAGTTCTTC
>TRBV11-3|TRBJ2-7|NA|NA
CASSATGSYEQYF
TGTGCCAGCAGCGCGACAGGATCCTACGAGCAGTACTTC
>TRBV6-5|TRBJ1-2|few|NA
CASSYTRRAGGYTF
TGTGCCAGCAGTTACACGCGGAGGGCGGGCGGCTACACCTTC
>TRBV2|TRBJ1-5|few|NA
CASSERGVKPQHF
TGTGCCAGCAGTGAGCGGGGGGTGAAGCCCCAGCATTTT
>TRBV5-1|TRBJ1-2|NA|NA
CASSLDQAVLIYTF
TGCGCCAGCAGCTTGGATCAGGCCGTCCTAATCTACACCTTC
>TRBV27|TRBJ1-5|NA|TRBD1
CASSSYRGENQPQHF
TGTGCCAGCAGTAGTTACAGGGGGGAGAATCAGCCCCAGCATTTT
>TRBV12-5|TRBJ1-1|NA|NA
CASGLVLAGTEAFF
TGTGCTAGTGGTTTGGTACTTGCGGGCACTGAAGCTTTCTTT
>TRBV10-3|TRBJ1-4|NA|NA
CAISESMGVEKLFF
TGTGCCATCAGTGAGTCGATGGGAGTTGAAAAACTGTTTTTT
>TRBV6-1|TRBJ1-6|NA|TRBD1
CASTSDRADSPLHF
TGTGCCAGCACCTCCGACAGGGCTGATTCACCCCTCCACTTT
>TRBV29-1|TRBJ1-6|NA|TRBD1
CSVAGDRGAVYNSPLHF
TGCAGCGTCGCTGGGGACAGGGGGGCGGTGTATAATTCACCCCTCCACTTT
>TRBV18|TRBJ1-2|NA|NA
CASSRVRGKSTDYGHTF
TGTGCCAGCTCCCGAGTCCGGGGCAAGAGTACGGACTATGGCCACACCTTC
>TRBV6-5|TRBJ2-7|NA|NA
CASSFDRPLYYEQYF
TGTGCCAGCAGTTTCGACAGGCCTCTCTACTACGAGCAGTACTTC
>TRBV5-6|TRBJ1-2|NA|TRBD1
CASSLFQGVYGYTF
TGTGCCAGCAGCTTGTTCCAGGGGGTCTATGGCTACACCTTC
>TRBV28|TRBJ1-3|NA|NA
CASRLFRAGSGNTIYF
TGTGCCAGCCGTCTATTCAGGGCTGGTTCTGGAAACACCATATATTTT
>TRBV19|TRBJ2-5|once|TRBD2
CASSIGTAGGQETQYF
TGTGCCAGTAGTATTGGGACAGCGGGGGGCCAAGAGACCCAGTACTTC
>TRBV5-1|TRBJ2-5|NA|TRBD2
CASGERGDLGETQYF
TGCGCCAGCGGCGAACGGGGGGACCTTGGGGAGACCCAGTACTTC
>TRBV7-2|TRBJ2-3|NA|TRBD2
CASSLAPLRLAGASEDTQYF
TGTGCCAGCAGCTTAGCCCCCCTTCGGCTAGCGGGGGCAAGTGAAGATACGCAGTATTTT
>TRBV7-9|TRBJ2-7|few|TRBD1
CASPHNGPTGASSYEQYF
TGTGCCAGCCCTCATAATGGACCAACAGGGGCGAGCTCCTACGAGCAGTACTTC
>TRBV4-1|TRBJ1-6|few|TRBD1
CASSLDRDRRNSPLHF
TGCGCCAGCAGCCTGGATAGGGACAGAAGGAATTCACCCCTCCACTTT
>TRBV5-8|TRBJ2-7|NA|TRBD2
CASSLYGGGSYEQYF
TGTGCCAGCAGCTTATACGGGGGGGGCTCCTACGAGCAGTACTTC
>TRBV7-9|TRBJ2-7|NA|NA
CASSLTFRRGSPYEQYF
TGTGCCAGCAGCTTAACTTTCCGCAGGGGTTCCCCCTACGAGCAGTACTTC
>TRBV11-2|TRBJ2-1|NA|TRBD2
CASSLVPAGLTYNEQFF
TGTGCCAGCAGCTTAGTACCAGCGGGACTGACCTACAATGAGCAGTTCTTC
>TRBV4-2|TRBJ2-7|once|NA
CASSHPGGRYEQYF
TGTGCCAGCAGCCACCCCGGGGGAAGGTACGAGCAGTACTTC
>TRBV10-3|TRBJ2-7|NA|NA
CAISEDPGRSEQYF
TGTGCCATCAGTGAGGATCCAGGGAGGAGCGAGCAGTACTTC
>TRBV7-2|TRBJ2-3|NA|NA
CASSFERTDTQYF
TGTGCCAGCAGCTTCGAGAGGACAGATACGCAGTATTTT
>TRBV5-1|TRBJ2-1|once|NA
CASSLGATGDRLNEQFF
TGCGCCAGCAGCTTGGGGGCCACAGGCGACCGACTCAATGAGCAGTTCTTC
>TRBV6-1|TRBJ1-2|NA|TRBD1
CASIKDRAGYGYTF
TGTGCCAGCATCAAGGACAGGGCAGGCTATGGCTACACCTTC
>TRBV6-1|TRBJ1-5|NA|TRBD1
CASSEDRGYQPQHF
TGTGCCAGCTCCGAGGACAGGGGTTATCAGCCCCAGCATTTT
>TRBV7-3|TRBJ2-1|NA|NA
CASSLRASVYNEQFF
TGTGCCAGCAGCTTACGGGCTAGCGTCTACAATGAGCAGTTCTTC
>TRBV19|TRBJ1-2|NA|TRBD1
CASSSRDRGLYGYTF
TGTGCCAGTAGTAGCCGGGACAGGGGGCTTTATGGCTACACCTTC
>TRBV2|TRBJ2-7|NA|NA
CASSEQAAYEQYF
TGTGCCAGCAGTGAACAGGCCGCCTACGAGCAGTACTTC
>TRBV19|TRBJ2-1|NA|TRBD2
CASKELAGGRSYNEQFF
TGTGCCAGTAAGGAGCTAGCGGGGGGCCGTTCCTACAATGAGCAGTTCTTC
>TRBV5-1|TRBJ2-1|NA|TRBD2
CASSGGGGGYNEQFF
TGCGCCAGCAGCGGAGGCGGGGGGGGATACAATGAGCAGTTCTTC
>TRBV7-7|TRBJ2-1|NA|TRBD1
CASSLDAGTGPVGEQFF
TGTGCCAGCAGCTTAGATGCCGGGACAGGGCCGGTGGGTGAGCAGTTCTTC
>TRBV10-2|TRBJ2-3|NA|NA
CASSDLALNTDTQYF
TGCGCCAGCAGTGATCTAGCGCTCAACACAGATACGCAGTATTTT
>TRBV30|TRBJ1-4|NA|NA
CAWRGGTSTNEKLFF
TGTGCCTGGAGGGGGGGGACTTCAACTAATGAAAAACTGTTTTTT